The clone carrying this T cell receptor beta chain was counted a few times. V shed 6 bases and J shed 2 bases, with 6 bases lying between them. Per germline, CDR1 SNHLY and CDR2 FYNNEI. There are 12 residues in the CDR3. Unique molecular identifiers were incorporated when the TCRbeta library was constructed. TCRdb re-derived calls from the PCR reads in MiXCR, one entry per CDR3 protein. The sample records hundreds of thousands of distinct CDR3 sequences, under 20% being singletons. The data belong to a study of T-cell reconstitution after alpha-beta-depleted transplantation in children. Sequenced here: PBMCs, mostly from graft donor cells, sampled 360 days after TCRalphabeta/CD19-depleted stem cell transplant. The receptor's source is a male patient aged 2-10 years who had a stem cell transplant for acute lymphoblastic leukemia, so the T cells may come from the graft donor. V gene TRBV2 combines with J gene TRBJ2-3, with D unclear. The CDR3 nucleotides read TGTGCCAGCAGACGTAACACAGATACGCAGTATTTT. The encoded protein is CASRRNTDTQYF.